This note documents a single TCR beta chain sequence. Its antigen is not known. Here immunoSEQ multiplex PCR was the method, and the copy in TCRdb shows in-frame clones only, minus some. The table has approximately 38,000 clones, 87% seen once. V lost 0 bases and J 1 base, leaving 8 bases between the germline ends. Germline CDR1 reads SGDLS; CDR2 reads YYNGEE. The CDR3 consists of 15 residues. This specimen comes from a study of OX40 agonist ivuxolimab in advanced cancers. Study-level findings and limits: On average, CD8+ T cells showed a greater number of expanded clones than CD4+.

Sequenced material: CD4+ or CD8+ T cells sorted from blood, taken in a trial of the OX40 agonist ivuxolimab. The chain has TRBV9 and TRBJ2-1, with D maybe TRBD1 (5 bases). The TCR sequence derives from an adult with an advanced solid tumor such as melanoma, head and neck, liver or kidney cancer. The CDR3 DNA sequence: TGTGCCAGCAGCGTAGCGCAGGGATCCTACAATGAGCAGTTCTTC. This codes for CASSVAQGSYNEQFF.